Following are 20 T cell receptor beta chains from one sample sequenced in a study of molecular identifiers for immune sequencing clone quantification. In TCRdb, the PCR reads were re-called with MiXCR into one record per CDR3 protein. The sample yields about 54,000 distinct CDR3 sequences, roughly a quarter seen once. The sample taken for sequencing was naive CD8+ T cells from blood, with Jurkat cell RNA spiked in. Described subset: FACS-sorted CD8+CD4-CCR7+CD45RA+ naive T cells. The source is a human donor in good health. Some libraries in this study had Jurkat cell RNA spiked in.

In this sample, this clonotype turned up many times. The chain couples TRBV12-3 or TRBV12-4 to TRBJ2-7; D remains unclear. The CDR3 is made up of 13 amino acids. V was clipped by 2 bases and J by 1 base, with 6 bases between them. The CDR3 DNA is TGTGCCAGCAGTTTAATCAATTCCTACGAGCAGTACTTC. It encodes CASSLINSYEQYF.

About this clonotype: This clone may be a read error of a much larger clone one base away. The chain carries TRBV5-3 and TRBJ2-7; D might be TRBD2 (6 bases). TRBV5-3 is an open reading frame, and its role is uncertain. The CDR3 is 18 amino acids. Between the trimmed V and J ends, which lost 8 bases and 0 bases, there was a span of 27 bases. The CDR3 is CASAPDRSSARSSYEQYF. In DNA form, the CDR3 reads TGTGCCAGCGCCCCTGACAGATCTAGCGCTCGATCCTCCTACGAGCAGTACTTC.

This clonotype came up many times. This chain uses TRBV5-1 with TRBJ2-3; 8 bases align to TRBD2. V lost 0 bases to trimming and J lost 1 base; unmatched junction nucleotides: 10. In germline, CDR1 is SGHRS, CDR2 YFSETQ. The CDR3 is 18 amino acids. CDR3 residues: CASSLVTRLRGGTDTQYF. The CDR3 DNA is TGCGCCAGCAGCTTGGTCACCAGATTGCGGGGGGGCACAGATACGCAGTATTTT.

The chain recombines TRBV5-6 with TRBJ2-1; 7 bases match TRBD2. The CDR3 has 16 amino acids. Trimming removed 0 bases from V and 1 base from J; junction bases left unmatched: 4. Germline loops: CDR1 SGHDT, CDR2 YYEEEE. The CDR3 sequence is CASSLAVSGSYNEQFF. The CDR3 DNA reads TGTGCCAGCAGCTTGGCCGTTAGCGGGTCCTACAATGAGCAGTTCTTC.

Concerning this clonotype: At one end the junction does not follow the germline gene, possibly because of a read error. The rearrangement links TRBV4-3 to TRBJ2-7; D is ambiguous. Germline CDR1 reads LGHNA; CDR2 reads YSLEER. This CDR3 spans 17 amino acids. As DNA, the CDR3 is TGCGCCAGCAGCCAAGATGTAATTCCCAAGGGTCAAAACGAGCAGTACTTT. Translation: CASSQDVIPKGQNEQYF.

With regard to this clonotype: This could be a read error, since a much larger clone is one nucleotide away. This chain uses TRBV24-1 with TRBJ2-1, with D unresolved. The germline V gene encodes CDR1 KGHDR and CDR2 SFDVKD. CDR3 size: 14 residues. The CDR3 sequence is CATSDSPSYNAQFF. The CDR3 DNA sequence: TGTGCCACCAGTGATTCTCCCTCCTACAATGCGCAGTTCTTC.

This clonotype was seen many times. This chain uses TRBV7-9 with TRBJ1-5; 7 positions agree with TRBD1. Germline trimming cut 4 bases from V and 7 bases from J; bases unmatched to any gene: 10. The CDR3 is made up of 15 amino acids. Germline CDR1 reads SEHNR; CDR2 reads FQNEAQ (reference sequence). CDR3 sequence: CASSYDREGWQPQHF. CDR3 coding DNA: TGTGCCAGCAGCTACGACAGGGAGGGGTGGCAGCCCCAGCATTTT.

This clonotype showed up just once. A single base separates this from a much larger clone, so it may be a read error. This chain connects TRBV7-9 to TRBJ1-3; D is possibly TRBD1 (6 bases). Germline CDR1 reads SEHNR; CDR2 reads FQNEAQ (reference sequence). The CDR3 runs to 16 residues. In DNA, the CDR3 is TGTGCCAGCAGCGAAGATCCCCGGGACACTGGAAACACCGTATATTTT. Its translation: CASSEDPRDTGNTVYF.

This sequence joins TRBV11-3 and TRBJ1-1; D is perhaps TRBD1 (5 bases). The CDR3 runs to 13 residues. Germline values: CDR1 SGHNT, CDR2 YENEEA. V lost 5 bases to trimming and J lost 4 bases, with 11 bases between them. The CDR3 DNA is TGTGCCAGCAGCAAGCAGGGTATCACTGAAGCTTTCTTT. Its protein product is CASSKQGITEAFF. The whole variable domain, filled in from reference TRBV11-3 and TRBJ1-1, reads EAGVVQSPRYKIIEKKQPVAFWCNPISGHNTLYWYLQNLGQGPELLIRYENEEAVDDSQLPKDRFSAERLKGVDSTLKIQPAELGDSAVYLCASSKQGITEAFFGQGTRLTVV.

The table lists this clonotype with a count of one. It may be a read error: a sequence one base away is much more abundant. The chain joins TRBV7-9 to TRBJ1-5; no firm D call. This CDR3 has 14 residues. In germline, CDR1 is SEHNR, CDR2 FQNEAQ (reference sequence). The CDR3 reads CASSATNSTQPQHF. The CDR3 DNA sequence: TGTGCCAGCAGCGCAACTAATAGCACTCAGCCCCAGCATTTT.

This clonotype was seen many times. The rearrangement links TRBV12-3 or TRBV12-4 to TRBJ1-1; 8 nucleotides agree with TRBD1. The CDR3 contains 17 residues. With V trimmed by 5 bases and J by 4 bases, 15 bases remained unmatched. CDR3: CASSSTYRGVVSTEAFF. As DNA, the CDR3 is TGTGCCAGCAGTAGTACCTACAGGGGGGTGGTAAGCACTGAAGCTTTCTTT.

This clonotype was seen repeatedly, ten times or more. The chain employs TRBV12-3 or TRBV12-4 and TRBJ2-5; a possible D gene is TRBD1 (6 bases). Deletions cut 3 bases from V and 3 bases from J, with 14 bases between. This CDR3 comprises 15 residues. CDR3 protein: CASSFLADSEETQYF. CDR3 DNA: TGTGCCAGCAGTTTTCTCGCGGACAGTGAAGAGACCCAGTACTTC.

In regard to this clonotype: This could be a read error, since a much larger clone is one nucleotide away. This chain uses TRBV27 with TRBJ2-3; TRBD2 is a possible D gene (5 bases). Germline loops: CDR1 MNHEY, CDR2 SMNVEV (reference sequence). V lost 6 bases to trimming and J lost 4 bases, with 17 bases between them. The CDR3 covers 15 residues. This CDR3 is CASSRTAGMADTQYF. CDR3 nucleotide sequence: TGTGCCAGCAGCCGGACTGCGGGTATGGCAGATACGCAGTATTTT.

CDR3 nucleotide sequence: TGCCGCGCTGGGACAGGACCGTTTGTCTACGAGCAGTACTTC. Amino acid sequence: CRAGTGPFVYEQYF. The J gene is TRBJ2-7, the V gene TRBV29-1; 8 nucleotides line up with TRBD1. The CDR3 contains 14 residues. Per the germline V gene, CDR1 is SQVTM and CDR2 is ANQGSEA.

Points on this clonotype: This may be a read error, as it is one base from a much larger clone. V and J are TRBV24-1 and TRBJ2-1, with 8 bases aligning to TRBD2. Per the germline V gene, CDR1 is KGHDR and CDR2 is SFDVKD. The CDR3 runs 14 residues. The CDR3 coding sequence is TGTGCCGCCAGTCGGGGGGGCATCGACAATGAGCAGTTCTTC. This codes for CAASRGGIDNEQFF.

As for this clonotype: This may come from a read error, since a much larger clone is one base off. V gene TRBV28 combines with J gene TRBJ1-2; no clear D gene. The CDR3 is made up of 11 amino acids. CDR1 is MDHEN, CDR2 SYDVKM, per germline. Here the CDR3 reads CASSGNYGYAF. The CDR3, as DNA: TGTGCCAGCAGTGGGAACTATGGCTACGCCTTC.

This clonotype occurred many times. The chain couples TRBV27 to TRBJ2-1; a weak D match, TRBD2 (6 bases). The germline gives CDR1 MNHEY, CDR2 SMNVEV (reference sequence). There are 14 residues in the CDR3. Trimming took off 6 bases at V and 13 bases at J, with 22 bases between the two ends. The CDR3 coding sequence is TGTGCCAGCAGCCTTGCCGAGTCCGGGACTCCCCAGTTCTTC. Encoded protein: CASSLAESGTPQFF.

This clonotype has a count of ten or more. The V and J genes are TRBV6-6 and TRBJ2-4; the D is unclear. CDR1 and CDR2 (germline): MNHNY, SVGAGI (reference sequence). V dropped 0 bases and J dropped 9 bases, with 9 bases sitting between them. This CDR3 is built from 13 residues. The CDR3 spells CASSYSTFGIQYF. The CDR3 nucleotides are TGTGCCAGCAGTTACTCAACTTTCGGCATTCAGTACTTC.

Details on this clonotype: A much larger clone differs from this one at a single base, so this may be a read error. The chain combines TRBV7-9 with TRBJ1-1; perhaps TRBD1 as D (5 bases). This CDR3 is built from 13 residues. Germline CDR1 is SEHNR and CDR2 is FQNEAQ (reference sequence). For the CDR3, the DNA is TGTGCCAGCAGCCCCCCGGGACTCACTAAAGCTTTCTTT. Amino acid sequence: CASSPPGLTKAFF.

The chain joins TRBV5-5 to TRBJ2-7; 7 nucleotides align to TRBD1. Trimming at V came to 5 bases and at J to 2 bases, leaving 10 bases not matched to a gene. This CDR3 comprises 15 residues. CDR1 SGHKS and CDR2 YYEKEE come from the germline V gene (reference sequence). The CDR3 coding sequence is TGTGCCAGCAGTCGACCGGGACAGTCTGCCTACGAGCAGTACTTC. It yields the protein CASSRPGQSAYEQYF. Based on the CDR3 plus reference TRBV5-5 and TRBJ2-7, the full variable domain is DAGVTQSPTHLIKTRGQQVTLRCSPISGHKSVSWYQQVLGQGPQFIFQYYEKEERGRGNFPDRFSARQFPNYSSELNVNALLLGDSALYLCASSRPGQSAYEQYFGPGTRLTVT.